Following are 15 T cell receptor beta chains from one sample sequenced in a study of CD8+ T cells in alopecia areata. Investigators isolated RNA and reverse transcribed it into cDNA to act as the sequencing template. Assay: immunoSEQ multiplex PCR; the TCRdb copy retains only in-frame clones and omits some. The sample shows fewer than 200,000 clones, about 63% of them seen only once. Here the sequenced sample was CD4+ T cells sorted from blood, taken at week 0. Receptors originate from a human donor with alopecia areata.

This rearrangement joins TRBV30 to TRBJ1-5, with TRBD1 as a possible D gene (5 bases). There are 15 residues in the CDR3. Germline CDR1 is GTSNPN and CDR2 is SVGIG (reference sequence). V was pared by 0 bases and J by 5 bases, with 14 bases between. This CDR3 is CAWSVQEGFDQPQHF. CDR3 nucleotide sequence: TGTGCCTGGAGTGTACAGGAGGGTTTCGATCAGCCCCAGCATTTT.

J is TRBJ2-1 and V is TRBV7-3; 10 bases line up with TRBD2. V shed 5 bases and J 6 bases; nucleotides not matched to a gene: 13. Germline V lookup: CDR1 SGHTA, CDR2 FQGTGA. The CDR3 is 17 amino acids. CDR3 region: CASSNSAGGVRPNEQFF. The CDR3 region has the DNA TGTGCCAGCAGCAACTCAGCGGGAGGGGTCAGGCCCAATGAGCAGTTCTTC.

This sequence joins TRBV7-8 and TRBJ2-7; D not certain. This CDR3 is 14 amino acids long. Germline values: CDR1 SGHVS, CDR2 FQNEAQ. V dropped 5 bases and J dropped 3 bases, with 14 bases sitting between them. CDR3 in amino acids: CASSNHAPFYEQYF. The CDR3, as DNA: TGTGCCAGCAGCAACCACGCCCCCTTCTACGAGCAGTACTTC.

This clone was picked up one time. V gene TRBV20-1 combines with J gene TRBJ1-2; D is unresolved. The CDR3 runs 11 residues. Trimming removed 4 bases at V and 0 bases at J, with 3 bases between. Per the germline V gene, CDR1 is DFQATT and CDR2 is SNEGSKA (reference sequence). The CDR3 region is CSANPNYGYTF. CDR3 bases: TGCAGTGCTAACCCTAACTATGGCTACACCTTC.

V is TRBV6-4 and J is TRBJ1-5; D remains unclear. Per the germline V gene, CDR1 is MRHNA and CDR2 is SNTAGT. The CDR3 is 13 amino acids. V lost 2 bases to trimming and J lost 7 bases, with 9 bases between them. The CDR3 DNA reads TGTGCCAGCAGTGACCGGCCAGGCCAGCCCCAGCATTTT. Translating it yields CASSDRPGQPQHF.

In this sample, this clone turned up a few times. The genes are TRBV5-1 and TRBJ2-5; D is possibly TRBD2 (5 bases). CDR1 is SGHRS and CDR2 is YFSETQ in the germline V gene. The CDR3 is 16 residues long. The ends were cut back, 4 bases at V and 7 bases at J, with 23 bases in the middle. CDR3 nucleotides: TGCGCCAGCAGCGCCTCCACTCGGAGGTGGGCCGGGACCCAGTACTTC. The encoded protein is CASSASTRRWAGTQYF. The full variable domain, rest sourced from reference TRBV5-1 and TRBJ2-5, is KAGVTQTPRYLIKTRGQQVTLSCSPISGHRSVSWYQQTPGQGLQFLFEYFSETQRNKGNFPGRFSGRQFSNSRSEMNVSTLELGDSALYLCASSASTRRWAGTQYFGPGTRLLVL.

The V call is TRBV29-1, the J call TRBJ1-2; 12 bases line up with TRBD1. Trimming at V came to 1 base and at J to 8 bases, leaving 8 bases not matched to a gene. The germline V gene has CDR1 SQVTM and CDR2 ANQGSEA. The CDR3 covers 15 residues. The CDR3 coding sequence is TGCAGCGTTGAAGCCGGGACAGGGGGCCCTTACGGCTACACCTTC. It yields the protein CSVEAGTGGPYGYTF. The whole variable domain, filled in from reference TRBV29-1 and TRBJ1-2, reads SAVISQKPSRDICQRGTSLTIQCQVDSQVTMMFWYRQQPGQSLTLIATANQGSEATYESGFVIDKFPISRPNLTFSTLTVSNMSPEDSSIYLCSVEAGTGGPYGYTFGSGTRLTVV.

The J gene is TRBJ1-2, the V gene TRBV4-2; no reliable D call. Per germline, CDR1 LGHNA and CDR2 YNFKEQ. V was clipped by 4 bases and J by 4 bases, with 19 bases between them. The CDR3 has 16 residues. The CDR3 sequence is CASSLSLQSELYGYTF. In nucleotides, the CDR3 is TGTGCCAGCAGCCTCAGTCTCCAGTCCGAACTCTATGGCTACACCTTC.

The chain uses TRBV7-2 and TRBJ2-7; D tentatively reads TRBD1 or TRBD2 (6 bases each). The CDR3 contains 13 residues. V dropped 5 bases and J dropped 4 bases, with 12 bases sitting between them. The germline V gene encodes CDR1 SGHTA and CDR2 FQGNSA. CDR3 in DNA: TGTGCCAGCAGCCTAACGGGGGCTTACGAGCAGTACTTC. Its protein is CASSLTGAYEQYF.

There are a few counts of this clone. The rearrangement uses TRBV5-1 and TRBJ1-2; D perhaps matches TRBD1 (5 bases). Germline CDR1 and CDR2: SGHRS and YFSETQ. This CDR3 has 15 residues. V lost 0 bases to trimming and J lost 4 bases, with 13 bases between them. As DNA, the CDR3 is TGCGCCAGCAGCTTGGCCCCGGGGCCGCCCTATGGCTACACCTTC. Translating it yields CASSLAPGPPYGYTF.

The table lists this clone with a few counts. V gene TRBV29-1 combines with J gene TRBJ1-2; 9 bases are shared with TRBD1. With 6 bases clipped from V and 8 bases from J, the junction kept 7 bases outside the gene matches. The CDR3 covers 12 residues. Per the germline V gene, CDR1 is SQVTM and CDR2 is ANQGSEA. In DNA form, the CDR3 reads TGCAGCGTCCTACAGGGGGCGGACGGCTACACCTTC. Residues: CSVLQGADGYTF.

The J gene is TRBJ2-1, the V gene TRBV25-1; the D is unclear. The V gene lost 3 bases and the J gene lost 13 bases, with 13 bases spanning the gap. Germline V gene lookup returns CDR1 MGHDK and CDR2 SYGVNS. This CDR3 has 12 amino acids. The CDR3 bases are TGTGCCAGCAGTGATGTCGGAAACAGACAGTTCTTC. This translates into CASSDVGNRQFF.

The CDR3 protein is CALMLGETQYF. The CDR3 DNA sequence: TGTGCCTTGATGCTTGGAGAGACCCAGTACTTC. The chain carries TRBV30 and TRBJ2-5; D unresolved. The CDR3 contains 11 residues. V lost 7 bases and J lost 4, with 10 bases in between. CDR1 GTSNPN and CDR2 SVGIG come from the germline V gene (reference sequence). Variable domain in full (rest from reference TRBV30 and TRBJ2-5): SQTIHQWPATLVQPVGSPLSLECTVEGTSNPNLYWYRQAAGRGLQLLFYSVGIGQISSEVPQNLSASRPQDRQFILSSKKLLLSDSGFYLCALMLGETQYFGPGTRLLVL.

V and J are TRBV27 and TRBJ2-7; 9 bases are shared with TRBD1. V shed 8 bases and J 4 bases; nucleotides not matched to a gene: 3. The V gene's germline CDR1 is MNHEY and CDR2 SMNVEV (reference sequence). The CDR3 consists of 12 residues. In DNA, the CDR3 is TGTGCCAGCTGGGACAGGGTTTACGAGCAGTACTTC. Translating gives CASWDRVYEQYF.

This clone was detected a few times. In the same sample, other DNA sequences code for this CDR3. The CDR3 DNA reads as TGCAGCGTTCAGGGGGCTATCACCGGGGAGCTGTTTTTT. Translated: CSVQGAITGELFF. The chain employs TRBV29-1 and TRBJ2-2; 8 bases are a match to TRBD1. The CDR3 sequence is 13 residues long. Germline-derived CDR1 and CDR2 are SQVTM and ANQGSEA. The J segment lost 4 bases and the V segment lost 5 bases, leaving 3 bases of the junction unmatched.